These T cell receptor beta chains were read from a single sample in a study of T cell responses to AZD1222 COVID-19 vaccine. The data were produced by immunoSEQ multiplex PCR, yet TCRdb's version contains in-frame clones alone and is incomplete. The sample has about 82,000 clones, about 87% seen once. The sequences come from peripheral blood, collected on day 0 of AZD1222 vaccination. These receptors came from an adult in good health. Both conserved end residues are trimmed from each CDR3.

v_call	j_call	cdr3_aa
TRBV19	TRBJ1-4	ATSGGRVGEKLF
TRBV23-1	TRBJ1-2	ASSQPEGEDRVYGYT
TRBV12-3/TRBV12-4	TRBJ1-2	ASSTRDRSYT
TRBV19	TRBJ1-5	ASSIVSGSYSNQPQH
TRBV4-3	TRBJ1-1	ASSQEAGGPEAF
TRBV12-3/TRBV12-4	TRBJ1-2	ASSQGQIYGYT
TRBV4-1	TRBJ1-5	ASSQATVGDQPQH
TRBV4-1	TRBJ2-1	ASSQESNEQF
TRBV7-3	TRBJ2-3	ASSPSGGSGGRDTQY
TRBV7-9	TRBJ1-1	ASSRLMGAF
TRBV3-1/TRBV3-2	TRBJ2-3	ASSQDWLDSNTDTQY
TRBV12-3/TRBV12-4	TRBJ2-3	ASSFGLPDTQY
TRBV27	TRBJ1-2	ASRGGGRYGYT
TRBV19	TRBJ1-1	ASSILENTEAF
TRBV11-2	TRBJ1-2	ASSLRRLAHGYT
TRBV7-3	TRBJ1-1	ASSSMENTEAF
TRBV15	TRBJ2-7	ATTDRFWDEQY
TRBV27	TRBJ1-2	ASKRTGGGYT
TRBV12-3/TRBV12-4	TRBJ1-5	ASSLRQNQPQH
TRBV5-1	TRBJ1-6	ASSYGDGPFPLH
TRBV4-2	TRBJ1-6	ASSQVPGQPNSPLH
TRBV12-3/TRBV12-4	TRBJ1-1	ASSRGRAEAF
TRBV6-1	TRBJ2-7	ASRQLGQGLYEQY
TRBV7-3	TRBJ2-1	ASSLFEDLRYNEQF
TRBV6-1	TRBJ1-2	ASSDTGTDSYYGYT
TRBV3-1/TRBV3-2	TRBJ1-5	ASSSQGSNQPQH
TRBV18	TRBJ1-6	ASSRTENNSPLH
TRBV9	TRBJ2-2	ASSVAGQGPGELF
TRBV6-5	TRBJ2-1	ASSRGGGYNEQF
TRBV6-2/TRBV6-3	TRBJ2-3	ASSSRLSTDTQY
TRBV7-9	TRBJ1-5	ASSPWEGSNQPQH
TRBV5-1	TRBJ2-1	ASNTGQPGGDEQF
TRBV2	TRBJ1-4	ASTAGRNNEKLF